The clone carrying this T cell receptor (beta chain) has at least ten counts. Its target is not known. On the basis of clinical symptoms, serum thyroxine and TRAb, thyroid ultrasound and orbital computed tomography, diagnoses were made. PBMCs were sourced from about 10 ml fresh peripheral blood. The entry originates in a study of T cells in Graves' hyperthyroidism and ophthalmopathy. Findings of the study overall: Model output signaled ophthalmopathy a median approximately 6.2 months ahead of onset. In the blood, most expanded thyroid clonotypes above 0.001 appeared as well.

It was RNA transcripts that yielded the amplified TCR beta CDR3 regions. TCR CDR3 regions were first amplified by RT-PCR with HTBI primers. TCRdb ran MiXCR on the multiplex PCR reads and lists one entry per CDR3 protein. Of 250,000 to 300,000 distinct CDR3 sequences in the sample, roughly 15% were seen once. The sequence came from a woman aged 40-49 years with Graves' hyperthyroidism that later progressed to Graves' ophthalmopathy. Material: blood.

This chain's CDR3 is CASGHNNEQFF. The CDR3 DNA is TGTGCCAGCGGACACAACAATGAGCAGTTCTTC. This chain connects TRBV7-3 to TRBJ2-1, with a tentative D call TRBD1 (5 bases). V lost 8 bases to trimming and J lost 5 bases, with 7 bases between them. The CDR3 has 11 residues. Germline loops: CDR1 SGHTA, CDR2 FQGTGA.